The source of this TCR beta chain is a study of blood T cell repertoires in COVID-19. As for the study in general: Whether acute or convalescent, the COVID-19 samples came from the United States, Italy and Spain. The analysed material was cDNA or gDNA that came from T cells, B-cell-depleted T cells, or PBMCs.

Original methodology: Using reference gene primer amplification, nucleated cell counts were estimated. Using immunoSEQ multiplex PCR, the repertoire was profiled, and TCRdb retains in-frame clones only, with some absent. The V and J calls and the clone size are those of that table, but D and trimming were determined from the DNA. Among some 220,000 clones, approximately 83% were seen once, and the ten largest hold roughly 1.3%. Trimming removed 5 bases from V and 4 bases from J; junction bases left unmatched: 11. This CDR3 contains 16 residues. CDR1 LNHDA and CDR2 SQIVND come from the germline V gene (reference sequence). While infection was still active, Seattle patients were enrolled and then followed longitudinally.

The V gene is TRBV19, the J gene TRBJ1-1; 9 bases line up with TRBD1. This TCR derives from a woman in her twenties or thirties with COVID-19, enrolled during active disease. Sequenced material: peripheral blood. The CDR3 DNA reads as TGTGCCAGTAGTGTGACAGGGGGAAGATTGGGCACTGAAGCTTTCTTT. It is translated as CASSVTGGRLGTEAFF.